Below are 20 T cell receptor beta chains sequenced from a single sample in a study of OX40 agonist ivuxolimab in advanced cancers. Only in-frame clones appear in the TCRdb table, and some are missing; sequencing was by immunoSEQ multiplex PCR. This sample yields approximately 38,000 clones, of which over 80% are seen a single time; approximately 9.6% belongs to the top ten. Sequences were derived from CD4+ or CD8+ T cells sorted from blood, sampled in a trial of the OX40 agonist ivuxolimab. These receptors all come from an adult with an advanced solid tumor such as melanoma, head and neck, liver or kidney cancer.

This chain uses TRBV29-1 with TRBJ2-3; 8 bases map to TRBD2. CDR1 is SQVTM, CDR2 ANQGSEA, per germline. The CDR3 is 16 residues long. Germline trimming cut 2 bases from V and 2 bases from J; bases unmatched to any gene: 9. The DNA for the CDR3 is TGCAGCGTTGAATTGGCTAGCGGGCCTCACACAGATACGCAGTATTTT. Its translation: CSVELASGPHTDTQYF.

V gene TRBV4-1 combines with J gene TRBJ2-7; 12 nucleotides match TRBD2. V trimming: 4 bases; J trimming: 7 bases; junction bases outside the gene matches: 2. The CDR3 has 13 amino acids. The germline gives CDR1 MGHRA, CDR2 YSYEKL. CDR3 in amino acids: CASSPGLAGEQYV. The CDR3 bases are TGCGCCAGCAGCCCTGGACTAGCGGGGGAGCAGTACGTC.

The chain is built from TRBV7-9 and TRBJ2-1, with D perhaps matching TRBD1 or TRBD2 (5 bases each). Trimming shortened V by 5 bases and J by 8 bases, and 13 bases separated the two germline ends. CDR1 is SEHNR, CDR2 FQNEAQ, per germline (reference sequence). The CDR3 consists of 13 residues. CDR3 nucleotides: TGTGCCAGCAGCGCAGAGGGGTGGTATGAGCAGTTCTTC. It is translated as CASSAEGWYEQFF.

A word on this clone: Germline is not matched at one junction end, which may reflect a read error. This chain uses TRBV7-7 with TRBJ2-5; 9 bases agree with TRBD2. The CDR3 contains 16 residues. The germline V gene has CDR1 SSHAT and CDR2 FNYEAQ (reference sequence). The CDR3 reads CASSQTSGNLGETQYF. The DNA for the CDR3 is TGTGCTAGCAGCCAGACTAGCGGAAACCTGGGAGAGACCCAGTACTTC.

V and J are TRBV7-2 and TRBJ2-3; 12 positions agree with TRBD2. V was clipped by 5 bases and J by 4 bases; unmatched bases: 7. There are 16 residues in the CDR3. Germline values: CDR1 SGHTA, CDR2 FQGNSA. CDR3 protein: CASSLGLAGISDTQYF. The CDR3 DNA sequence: TGTGCCAGCAGCCTAGGACTAGCGGGAATATCAGATACGCAGTATTTT.

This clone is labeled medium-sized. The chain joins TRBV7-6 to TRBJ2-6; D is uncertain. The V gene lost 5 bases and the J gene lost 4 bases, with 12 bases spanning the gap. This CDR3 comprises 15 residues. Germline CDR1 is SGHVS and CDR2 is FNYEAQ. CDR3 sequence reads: CASSLQNVGANVLTF. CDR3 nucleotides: TGTGCCAGCAGCCTACAGAATGTGGGGGCCAACGTCCTGACTTTC.

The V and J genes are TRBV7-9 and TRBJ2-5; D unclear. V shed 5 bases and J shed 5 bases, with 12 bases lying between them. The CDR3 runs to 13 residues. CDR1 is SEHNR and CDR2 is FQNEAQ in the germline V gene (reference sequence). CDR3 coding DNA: TGTGCCAGCAGCCCTGCTCCCTGGGAGACCCAGTACTTC. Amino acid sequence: CASSPAPWETQYF.

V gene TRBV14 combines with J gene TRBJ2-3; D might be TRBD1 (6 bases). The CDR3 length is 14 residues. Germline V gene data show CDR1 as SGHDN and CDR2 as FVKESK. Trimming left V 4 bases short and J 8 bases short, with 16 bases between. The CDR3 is CASSLVGGKGTQYF. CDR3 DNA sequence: TGTGCCAGCAGCCTCGTTGGGGGCAAGGGTACGCAGTATTTT. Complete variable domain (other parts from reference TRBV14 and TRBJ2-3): EAGVTQFPSHSVIEKGQTVTLRCDPISGHDNLYWYRRVMGKEIKFLLHFVKESKQDESGMPNNRFLAERTGGTYSTLKVQPAELEDSGVYFCASSLVGGKGTQYFGPGTRLTVL.

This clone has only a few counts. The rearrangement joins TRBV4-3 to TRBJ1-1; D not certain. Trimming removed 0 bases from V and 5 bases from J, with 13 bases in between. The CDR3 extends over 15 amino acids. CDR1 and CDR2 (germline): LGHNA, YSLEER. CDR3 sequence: CASSQEGTMRTEAFF. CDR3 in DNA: TGCGCCAGCAGCCAAGAGGGAACTATGAGGACTGAAGCTTTCTTT.

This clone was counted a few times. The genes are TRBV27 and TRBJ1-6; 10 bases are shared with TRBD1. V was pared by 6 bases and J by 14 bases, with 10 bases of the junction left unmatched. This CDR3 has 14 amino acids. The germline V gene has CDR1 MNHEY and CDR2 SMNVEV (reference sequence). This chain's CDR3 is CASRRDRGLDTLHF. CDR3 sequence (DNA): TGTGCCAGCAGGAGAGACAGGGGGCTCGACACCCTCCACTTT.

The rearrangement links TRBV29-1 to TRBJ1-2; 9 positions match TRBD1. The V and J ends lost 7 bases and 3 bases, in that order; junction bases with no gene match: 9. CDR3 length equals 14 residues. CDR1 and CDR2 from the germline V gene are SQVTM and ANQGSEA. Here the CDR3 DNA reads TGCAGCGCAGGGGGAGGGGACAGGGACTATGGCTACACCTTC. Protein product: CSAGGGDRDYGYTF.

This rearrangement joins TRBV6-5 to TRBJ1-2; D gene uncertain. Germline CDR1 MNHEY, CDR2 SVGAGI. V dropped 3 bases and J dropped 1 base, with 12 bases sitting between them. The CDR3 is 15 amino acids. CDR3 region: CASSYSPKGNYGYTF. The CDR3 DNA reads TGTGCCAGCAGTTATTCGCCCAAGGGTAACTATGGCTACACCTTC.

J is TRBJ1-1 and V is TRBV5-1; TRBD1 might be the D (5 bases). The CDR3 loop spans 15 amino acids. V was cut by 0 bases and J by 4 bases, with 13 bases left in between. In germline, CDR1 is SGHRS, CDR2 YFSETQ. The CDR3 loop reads CASSLDGGGGTEAFF. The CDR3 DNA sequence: TGCGCCAGCAGCTTGGACGGGGGAGGAGGCACTGAAGCTTTCTTT. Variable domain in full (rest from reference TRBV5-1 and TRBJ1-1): KAGVTQTPRYLIKTRGQQVTLSCSPISGHRSVSWYQQTPGQGLQFLFEYFSETQRNKGNFPGRFSGRQFSNSRSEMNVSTLELGDSALYLCASSLDGGGGTEAFFGQGTRLTVV.

CDR3 nucleotides: TGTGCCAGCAGCTTGGGAGGAGGGAACACTGAAGCTTTCTTT. It encodes CASSLGGGNTEAFF. The chain carries TRBV13 and TRBJ1-1; D is uncertain. Germline lookup yields CDR1 PRHDT and CDR2 FYEKMQ (reference sequence). CDR3 length equals 14 residues. Deletions cut 3 bases from V and 1 base from J, with 9 bases between. The entire variable domain, with the rest obtained from reference TRBV13 and TRBJ1-1, is as follows: AAGVIQSPRHLIKEKRETATLKCYPIPRHDTVYWYQQGPGQDPQFLISFYEKMQSDKGSIPDRFSAQQFSDYHSELNMSSLELGDSALYFCASSLGGGNTEAFFGQGTRLTVV.

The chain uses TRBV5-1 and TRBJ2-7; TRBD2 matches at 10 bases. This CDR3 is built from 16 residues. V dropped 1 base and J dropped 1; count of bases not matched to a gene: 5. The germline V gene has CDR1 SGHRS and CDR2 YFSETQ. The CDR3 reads CASSLTRTSGSYEQYF. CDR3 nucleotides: TGCGCCAGCAGCTTGACGAGGACTAGCGGATCCTACGAGCAGTACTTC.

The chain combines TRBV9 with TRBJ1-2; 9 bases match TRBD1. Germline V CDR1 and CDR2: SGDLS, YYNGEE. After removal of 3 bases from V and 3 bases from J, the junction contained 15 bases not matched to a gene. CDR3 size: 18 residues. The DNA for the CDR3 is TGTGCCAGCAGCGCACCACAGGGGGCGCCTACCAACGACTATGGCTACACCTTC. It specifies CASSAPQGAPTNDYGYTF.

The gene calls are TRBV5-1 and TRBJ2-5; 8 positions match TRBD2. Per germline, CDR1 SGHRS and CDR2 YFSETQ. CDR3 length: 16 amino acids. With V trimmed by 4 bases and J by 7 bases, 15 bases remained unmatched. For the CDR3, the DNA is TGCGCCAGCAGCACTACGGTAGCGGGGACTTCGGGGACCCAGTACTTC. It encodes CASSTTVAGTSGTQYF.

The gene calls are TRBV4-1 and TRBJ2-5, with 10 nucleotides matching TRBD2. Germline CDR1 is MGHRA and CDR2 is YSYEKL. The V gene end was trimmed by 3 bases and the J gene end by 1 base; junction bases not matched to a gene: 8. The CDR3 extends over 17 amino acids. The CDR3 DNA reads TGCGCCAGCAGCCACTATCTAGCGGGGGCCTCCCAAGAGACCCAGTACTTC. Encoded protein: CASSHYLAGASQETQYF.

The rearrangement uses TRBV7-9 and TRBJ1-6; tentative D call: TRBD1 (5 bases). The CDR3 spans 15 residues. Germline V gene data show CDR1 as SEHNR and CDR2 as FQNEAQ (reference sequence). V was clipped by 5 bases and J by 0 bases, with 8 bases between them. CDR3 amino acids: CASSRGSSYNSPLHF. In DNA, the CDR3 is TGTGCCAGCAGCCGGGGCAGCTCCTATAATTCACCCCTCCACTTT. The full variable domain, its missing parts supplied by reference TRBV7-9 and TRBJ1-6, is DTGVSQNPRHKITKRGQNVTFRCDPISEHNRLYWYRQTLGQGPEFLTYFQNEAQLEKSRLLSDRFSAERPKGSFSTLEIQRTEQGDSAMYLCASSRGSSYNSPLHFGNGTRLTVT.

The CDR3 DNA sequence: TGTGCCTGGAGTGGGGGACTAGGCAAGCGGGAGCAGTACTTC. Translation gives CAWSGGLGKREQYF. The chain employs TRBV30 and TRBJ2-7, with TRBD2 matching over 8 bases. Per germline, CDR1 GTSNPN and CDR2 SVGIG (reference sequence). The trim removed 1 base at V and 7 bases at J, leaving 9 bases unmatched. The CDR3 runs 14 residues.